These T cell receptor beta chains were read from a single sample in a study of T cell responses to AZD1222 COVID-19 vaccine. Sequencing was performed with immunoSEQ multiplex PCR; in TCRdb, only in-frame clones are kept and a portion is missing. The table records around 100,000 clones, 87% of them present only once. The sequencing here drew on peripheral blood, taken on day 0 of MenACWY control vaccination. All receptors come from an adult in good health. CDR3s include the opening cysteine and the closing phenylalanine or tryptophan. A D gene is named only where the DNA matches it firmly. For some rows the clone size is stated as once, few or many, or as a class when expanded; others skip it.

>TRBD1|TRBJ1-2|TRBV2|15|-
CASSEIGQGGSGYTF
TGTGCCAGCAGTGAAATAGGACAGGGTGGTTCCGGCTACACCTTC
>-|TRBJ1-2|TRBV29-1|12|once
CSGWGGRYGYTF
TGCAGCGGCTGGGGCGGACGCTATGGCTACACCTTC
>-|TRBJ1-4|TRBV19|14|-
CASASREANEKLFF
TGTGCCAGTGCTTCTCGGGAGGCTAATGAAAAACTGTTTTTT
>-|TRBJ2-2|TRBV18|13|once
CASSPQVLGELFF
TGTGCCAGCTCACCACAGGTTCTCGGGGAGCTGTTTTTT
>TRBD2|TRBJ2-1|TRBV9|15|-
CASSVGLADYNEQFF
TGTGCCAGCAGCGTAGGACTAGCCGACTACAATGAGCAGTTCTTC
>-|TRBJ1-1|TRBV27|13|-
CASSLGGLTEAFF
TGTGCCAGCAGTTTGGGGGGCCTGACTGAAGCTTTCTTT
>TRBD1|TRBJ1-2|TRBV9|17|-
CASSAWTGVRPNYGYTF
TGTGCCAGCAGCGCATGGACAGGGGTCCGCCCTAACTATGGCTACACCTTC
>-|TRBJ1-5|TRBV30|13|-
CAWSRGSNQPQHF
TGTGCCTGGAGTAGGGGTAGCAATCAGCCCCAGCATTTT
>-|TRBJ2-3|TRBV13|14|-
CASTQGRSTDTQYF
TGTGCCAGCACCCAGGGGAGAAGCACAGATACGCAGTATTTT
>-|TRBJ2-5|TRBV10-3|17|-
CAISEGVHGGSKETQYF
TGTGCCATCAGTGAGGGGGTTCATGGGGGATCCAAAGAGACCCAGTACTTC
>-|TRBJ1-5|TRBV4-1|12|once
CASSGGNQPQHF
TGCGCCAGCAGCGGTGGCAATCAGCCCCAGCATTTT
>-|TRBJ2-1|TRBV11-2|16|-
CASTPTPETGRNEQFF
TGTGCCAGCACCCCCACCCCCGAGACAGGGAGGAATGAGCAGTTCTTC
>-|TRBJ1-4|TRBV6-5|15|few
CASSPPGGINEKLFF
TGTGCCAGCAGCCCCCCCGGGGGAATAAATGAAAAACTGTTTTTT
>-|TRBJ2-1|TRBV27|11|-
CASSSNNEQFF
TGTGCCAGCAGTTCCAATAATGAGCAGTTCTTC
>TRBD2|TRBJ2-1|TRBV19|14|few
CATAPSGSYNEQFF
TGTGCCACCGCTCCTAGCGGGTCTTACAATGAGCAGTTCTTC
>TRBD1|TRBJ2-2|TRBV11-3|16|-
CASSLFRGRNTGELFF
TGTGCCAGCAGCTTATTCAGGGGGAGGAACACCGGGGAGCTGTTTTTT
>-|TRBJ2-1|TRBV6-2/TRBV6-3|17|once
CASSAMGDSTSYNEQFF
TGTGCCAGCAGTGCCATGGGGGACTCGACGTCCTACAATGAGCAGTTCTTC
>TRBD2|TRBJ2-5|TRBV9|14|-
CASSAAGGGETQYF
TGTGCCAGCAGCGCAGCGGGGGGAGGAGAGACCCAGTACTTC
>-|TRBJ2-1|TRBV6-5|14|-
CASSYSTVTNEQFF
TGTGCCAGCAGTTACTCGACAGTCACCAATGAGCAGTTCTTC
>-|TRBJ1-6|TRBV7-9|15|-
CASSTDGDYNSPLHF
TGTGCCAGCAGTACCGACGGGGATTATAATTCACCCCTCCACTTT
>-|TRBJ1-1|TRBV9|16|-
CASTLVADSVSPEAFF
TGTGCCAGCACCCTAGTGGCGGACAGCGTATCCCCTGAAGCTTTCTTT
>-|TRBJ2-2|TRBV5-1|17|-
CASREKGVHANTGELFF
TGCGCCAGCAGGGAAAAAGGGGTCCACGCGAACACCGGGGAGCTGTTTTTT
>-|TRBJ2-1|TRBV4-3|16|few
CASSQDLGERVNEQFF
TGCGCCAGCAGCCAAGATTTGGGGGAGAGGGTTAATGAGCAGTTCTTC
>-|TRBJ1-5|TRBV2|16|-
CASSEASAGMRQPQHF
TGTGCCAGCAGTGAAGCGAGTGCAGGGATGCGTCAGCCCCAGCATTTT
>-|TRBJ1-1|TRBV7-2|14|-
CASSLGSPNTEAFF
TGTGCCAGCAGCTTAGGATCCCCGAACACTGAAGCTTTCTTT
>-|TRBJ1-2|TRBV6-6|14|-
CASSYRTETNGYTF
TGTGCCAGCAGTTACCGGACAGAGACGAATGGCTACACCTTC
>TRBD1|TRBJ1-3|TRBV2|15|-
CASSFGTDSGNTIYF
TGTGCCAGCAGCTTCGGGACAGACTCTGGAAACACCATATATTTT
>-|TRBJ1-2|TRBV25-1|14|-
CASSEYGGIYGYTF
TGTGCCAGCAGTGAATATGGAGGTATCTATGGCTACACCTTC
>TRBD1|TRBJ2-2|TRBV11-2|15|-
CASSPTGSLAGELFF
TGTGCCAGCAGCCCGACAGGGTCCCTGGCCGGGGAGCTGTTTTTT
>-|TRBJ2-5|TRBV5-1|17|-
CASSFGPDKTVGETQYF
TGCGCCAGCAGCTTCGGGCCGGACAAGACCGTGGGGGAGACCCAGTACTTC
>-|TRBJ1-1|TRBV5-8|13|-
CASSLSKNTEAFF
TGTGCCAGCAGCTTGTCCAAGAACACTGAAGCTTTCTTT
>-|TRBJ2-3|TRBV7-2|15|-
CASSYLGPPTDTQYF
TGTGCCAGCAGCTATCTCGGGCCGCCGACAGATACGCAGTATTTT
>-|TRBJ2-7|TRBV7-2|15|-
CASSSQIGETGEQYF
TGTGCCAGCAGCTCTCAGATAGGCGAGACGGGCGAGCAGTACTTC
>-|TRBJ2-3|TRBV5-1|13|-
CASSWASTDTQYF
TGCGCCAGCAGTTGGGCTAGCACAGATACGCAGTATTTT
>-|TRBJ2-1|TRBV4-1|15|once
CASSPTSRSYNEQFF
TGCGCCAGCAGCCCCACTAGTAGGTCCTACAATGAGCAGTTCTTC
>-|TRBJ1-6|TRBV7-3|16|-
CASSLGGASYNSPLHF
TGTGCCAGCAGCTTAGGGGGGGCATCCTATAATTCACCCCTCCACTTT
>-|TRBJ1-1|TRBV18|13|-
CASSPSSGGEAFF
TGTGCCAGCTCACCTTCGTCTGGGGGGGAGGCTTTCTTT
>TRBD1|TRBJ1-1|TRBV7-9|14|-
CASSWGQMNTEAFF
TGTGCCAGCAGCTGGGGACAGATGAACACTGAAGCTTTCTTT
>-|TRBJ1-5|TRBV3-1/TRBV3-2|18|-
CASSPSGTSGGRDQPQHF
TGTGCCAGCAGCCCGTCCGGGACCTCGGGCGGGCGGGATCAGCCCCAGCATTTT
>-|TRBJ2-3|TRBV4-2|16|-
CASSELAKSSTDTQYF
TGTGCCAGCAGTGAATTGGCTAAATCTAGCACAGATACGCAGTATTTT
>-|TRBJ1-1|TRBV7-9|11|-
CASSLGRLAFF
TGTGCCAGCAGCTTAGGAAGATTAGCTTTCTTT
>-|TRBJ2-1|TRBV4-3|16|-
CASSQDREIGGNEQFF
TGCGCCAGCAGCCAAGATCGGGAGATAGGCGGTAATGAGCAGTTCTTC
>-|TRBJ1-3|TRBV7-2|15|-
CASSLQGGSGNTIYF
TGTGCCAGCAGCCTACAGGGCGGCTCTGGAAACACCATATATTTT
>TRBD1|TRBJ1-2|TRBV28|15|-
CASSFPNRGEHGYTF
TGTGCCAGCAGTTTCCCCAACAGGGGGGAGCATGGCTACACCTTC
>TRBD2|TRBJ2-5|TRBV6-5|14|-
CASWTGGGQETQYF
TGTGCCAGCTGGACTGGGGGGGGCCAAGAGACCCAGTACTTC
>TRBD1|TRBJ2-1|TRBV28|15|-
CASSKPGQARHEQFF
TGTGCCAGCAGTAAGCCGGGACAGGCCCGGCATGAGCAGTTCTTC
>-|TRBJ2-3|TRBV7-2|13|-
CASSRSRTDTQYF
TGTGCCAGCAGCCGATCGAGAACAGATACGCAGTATTTT
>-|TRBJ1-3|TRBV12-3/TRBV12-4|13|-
CASPLEGVDTIYF
TGTGCCAGCCCTCTGGAGGGGGTTGACACCATATATTTT
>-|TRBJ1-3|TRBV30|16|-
CAWSPRTARLGGTIYF
TGTGCCTGGAGCCCCCGGACAGCTCGTCTCGGAGGCACCATATATTTT
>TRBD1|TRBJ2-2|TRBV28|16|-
CASSGDRGQVTGELFF
TGTGCCAGCAGCGGAGACAGGGGGCAGGTCACCGGGGAGCTGTTTTTT
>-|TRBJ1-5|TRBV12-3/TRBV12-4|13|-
CASAKQVEQPQHF
TGTGCCAGCGCTAAACAGGTGGAACAGCCCCAGCATTTT
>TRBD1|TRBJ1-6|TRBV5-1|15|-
CASSLLTGGLSPLHF
TGCGCCAGCAGCCTACTGACAGGGGGCCTTTCACCCCTCCACTTT
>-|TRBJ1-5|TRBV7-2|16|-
CASSLAGQWGNQPQHF
TGTGCCAGCAGCTTAGCGGGGCAATGGGGCAATCAGCCCCAGCATTTT
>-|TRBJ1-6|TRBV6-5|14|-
CASSRRNYNSPLHF
TGTGCCAGCAGTCGTCGGAACTATAATTCACCCCTCCACTTT
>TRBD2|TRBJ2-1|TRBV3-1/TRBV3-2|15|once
CASSQGTSSYNEQFF
TGTGCCAGCAGCCAAGGGACTAGCTCCTACAATGAGCAGTTCTTC
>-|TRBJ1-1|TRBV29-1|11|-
CSVERATEAFF
TGCAGCGTTGAGAGGGCCACTGAAGCTTTCTTT
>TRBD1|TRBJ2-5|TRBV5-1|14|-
CASSDTGGQETQYF
TGCGCCAGCAGTGATACAGGGGGCCAAGAGACCCAGTACTTC
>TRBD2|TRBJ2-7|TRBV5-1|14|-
CASSSGGAYGEQYF
TGCGCCAGCAGCTCCGGGGGGGCCTATGGCGAGCAGTACTTC
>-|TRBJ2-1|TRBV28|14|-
CASMRTLVVDEQFF
TGTGCCAGCATGAGGACACTCGTTGTTGATGAGCAGTTCTTC
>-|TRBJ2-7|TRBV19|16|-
CASSIGGGGLPYEQYF
TGTGCCAGTAGTATAGGAGGCGGAGGGCTGCCCTACGAGCAGTACTTC